The subject of this entry is one T cell receptor beta chain. Its specificity is unknown. Trimming cost V 4 bases and J 8 bases, with 24 bases left between them. CDR3 length: 17 amino acids. Germline V lookup: CDR1 MNHNS, CDR2 SASEGT. In the naive CD8 group, cells lacked CD45RO and were positively selected for CCR7, so terminally differentiated effector memory CD45RA+ cells were left out. The assay was immunoSEQ multiplex PCR, and TCRdb's table has in-frame clones only and misses some. The data contain about 2,200,000 clones, roughly 91% of them singletons. The entry originates in a study of shared clonotypes between healthy human individuals. Regarding the study as a whole: Sample collection involved blood only; tissue repertoires are likely different. What naive subsets generally showed was a larger estimated richness than memory subsets showed. With few donors, the genetic and exposure-history diversity represented was limited.

The chain has TRBV6-1 and TRBJ2-1, with D maybe TRBD1 (5 bases). The sequence came from a man aged 18 to 30 in good health. Some clones in this sample may be carry-over from other donors' samples. The source material was naive CD8+ T cells from PBMCs. CDR3: CASSAPRRGITMDEQFF. CDR3 nucleotide sequence: TGTGCCAGCAGTGCCCCCCGAAGGGGTATAACAATGGATGAGCAGTTCTTC.